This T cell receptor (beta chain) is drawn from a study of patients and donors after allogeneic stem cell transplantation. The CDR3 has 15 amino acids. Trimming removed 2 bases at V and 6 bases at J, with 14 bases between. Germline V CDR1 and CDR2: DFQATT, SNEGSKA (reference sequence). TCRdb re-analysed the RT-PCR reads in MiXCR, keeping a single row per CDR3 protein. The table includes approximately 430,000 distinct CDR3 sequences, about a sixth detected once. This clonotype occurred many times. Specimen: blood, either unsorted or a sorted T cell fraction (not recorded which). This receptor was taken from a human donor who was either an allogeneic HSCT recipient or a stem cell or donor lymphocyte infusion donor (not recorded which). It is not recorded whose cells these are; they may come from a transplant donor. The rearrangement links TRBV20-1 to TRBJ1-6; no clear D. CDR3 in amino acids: CSARRAETVNSPLHF. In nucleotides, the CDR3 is TGCAGTGCTAGAAGGGCCGAGACGGTTAATTCACCCCTCCACTTT.